The 12 T cell receptor beta chains listed next were all sequenced from one sample in a study of naive and memory T cell subsets. Study results and caveats: Especially in CD8 cells, naive repertoires contained a few larger clonotypes, possibly CD45RA-re-expressing memory cells.

The antigens these receptors bind are not known. Both TRBC1 and TRBC2 were covered by a beta constant-region primer of two equimolar oligonucleotides. Ligated cDNA was amplified by four rounds of PCR with nested alpha and beta constant-region primers and SP2. TCRdb fed the UMI-ligation and nested PCR reads into MiXCR, producing one record per CDR3 protein. This table has around 160,000 distinct CDR3 sequences, roughly 22% appearing once. Sequencing was done on a sample of naive CD4+ T cells from blood. Source of these receptors: a human donor in good health.

Ten or more counts support this clonotype. The genes are TRBV6-6 and TRBJ2-7, with D perhaps TRBD1 (5 bases). The germline V gene encodes CDR1 MNHNY and CDR2 SVGAGI (reference sequence). Between the trimmed V and J ends, which lost 7 bases and 0 bases, there was a span of 13 bases. The CDR3 covers 14 residues. The CDR3 here is CASIKQEFSYEQYF. CDR3 in DNA: TGTGCCAGCATTAAACAGGAGTTCTCCTACGAGCAGTACTTC.

J is TRBJ1-1 and V is TRBV7-2, with no clear D. CDR1 and CDR2 from the germline V gene are SGHTA and FQGNSA. The CDR3 runs to 15 residues. Trimming took off 0 bases at V and 1 base at J, with 9 bases between the two ends. The DNA of the CDR3 is TGTGCCAGCAGCTTAGCGGTCGCAGGGAACACTGAAGCTTTCTTT. It encodes CASSLAVAGNTEAFF.

V gene TRBV5-1 combines with J gene TRBJ2-1; D remains ambiguous. CDR1 and CDR2 (germline): SGHRS, YFSETQ. Trimming removed 4 bases at V and 7 bases at J, with 15 bases between. CDR3 length: 14 residues. The CDR3 protein is CASSPRRGGNEQFF. The CDR3 bases are TGCGCCAGCAGCCCGAGACGAGGTGGAAATGAGCAGTTCTTC.

The chain employs TRBV20-1 and TRBJ2-1; no clear D gene. V was trimmed by 3 bases and J by 8 bases, leaving 17 bases between them. The CDR3 has 14 residues. Per the germline V gene, CDR1 is DFQATT and CDR2 is SNEGSKA (reference sequence). CDR3 in DNA: TGCAGTGCTAGGGTCCCTCCAGTAGGCGATGAGCAGTTCTTC. This sequence encodes CSARVPPVGDEQFF.

A few counts support this clonotype. The gene calls are TRBV7-9 and TRBJ2-5; D ambiguous. Germline CDR1 and CDR2: SEHNR and FQNEAQ (reference sequence). V dropped 0 bases and J dropped 4 bases, with 9 bases sitting between them. There are 14 residues in the CDR3. CDR3 region: CASSLANYGETQYF. CDR3 bases: TGTGCCAGCAGCTTAGCGAACTATGGAGAGACCCAGTACTTC.

This clonotype was observed a handful of times. The rearrangement links TRBV28 to TRBJ1-1; D ambiguous. V shed 11 bases and J shed 0 bases, with 16 bases lying between them. The germline V gene encodes CDR1 MDHEN and CDR2 SYDVKM. The CDR3 length is 14 residues. This CDR3 is CAARATIMNTEAFF. As DNA, the CDR3 is TGTGCCGCCCGGGCGACTATCATGAACACTGAAGCTTTCTTT.

The sample holds a few counts of this clonotype. This chain links TRBV5-1 with TRBJ1-2; maybe TRBD1 (6 bases). Germline V gives CDR1 SGHRS, CDR2 YFSETQ. This CDR3 region has 14 residues. V was cut by 3 bases and J by 8 bases, with 17 bases left in between. Here the CDR3 reads CASSSWDTGDGYTF. In DNA, the CDR3 is TGCGCCAGCAGCTCCTGGGACACAGGAGACGGCTACACCTTC.

The chain carries TRBV29-1 and TRBJ1-2; D is unresolved. CDR1 SQVTM and CDR2 ANQGSEA come from the germline V gene. The CDR3 is made up of 11 amino acids. V was shortened by 6 bases and J by 8 bases, with 13 bases between the two germline ends. The CDR3 DNA sequence: TGCAGCGTCGGACCTTCGAGGGGCTACACCTTC. As protein: CSVGPSRGYTF.

This clonotype was counted between two and nine times. The gene calls are TRBV7-2 and TRBJ2-2; 8 bases are shared with TRBD2. J was trimmed by 6 bases and V by 5 bases; bases with no gene match: 5. The CDR3 loop spans 14 amino acids. CDR1 is SGHTA, CDR2 FQGNSA, per germline. CDR3 coding DNA: TGTGCCAGCAGCCCGGGACTAGGGTCCGGGGAGCTGTTTTTT. This encodes CASSPGLGSGELFF.

This chain uses TRBV27 with TRBJ2-1, with 9 bases lining up with TRBD1. Germline CDR1 and CDR2: MNHEY and SMNVEV (reference sequence). The CDR3 is made up of 16 amino acids. J lost 5 bases, V lost 2 bases, and 7 bases had no gene match. CDR3 region: CASSLKGTGRNNEQFF. CDR3 sequence (DNA): TGTGCCAGCAGTTTAAAGGGGACAGGGAGAAACAATGAGCAGTTCTTC.

This clonotype was observed a handful of times. The V and J genes are TRBV7-9 and TRBJ1-3; D is undetermined. The CDR3 contains 15 residues. V was clipped by 3 bases and J by 0 bases, with 9 bases between them. In germline, CDR1 is SEHNR, CDR2 FQNEAQ (reference sequence). This CDR3 is CASSFDGNSGNTIYF. CDR3 nucleotide sequence: TGTGCCAGCAGCTTCGACGGGAACTCTGGAAACACCATATATTTT.

The chain combines TRBV29-1 with TRBJ1-2, with no clear D. CDR1 and CDR2 (germline): SQVTM, ANQGSEA. V shed 3 bases and J shed 4 bases, with 9 bases lying between them. This CDR3 is 12 amino acids long. Here the CDR3 reads CSVEWRSYGYTF. The CDR3 coding sequence is TGCAGCGTTGAGTGGAGGTCCTATGGCTACACCTTC.